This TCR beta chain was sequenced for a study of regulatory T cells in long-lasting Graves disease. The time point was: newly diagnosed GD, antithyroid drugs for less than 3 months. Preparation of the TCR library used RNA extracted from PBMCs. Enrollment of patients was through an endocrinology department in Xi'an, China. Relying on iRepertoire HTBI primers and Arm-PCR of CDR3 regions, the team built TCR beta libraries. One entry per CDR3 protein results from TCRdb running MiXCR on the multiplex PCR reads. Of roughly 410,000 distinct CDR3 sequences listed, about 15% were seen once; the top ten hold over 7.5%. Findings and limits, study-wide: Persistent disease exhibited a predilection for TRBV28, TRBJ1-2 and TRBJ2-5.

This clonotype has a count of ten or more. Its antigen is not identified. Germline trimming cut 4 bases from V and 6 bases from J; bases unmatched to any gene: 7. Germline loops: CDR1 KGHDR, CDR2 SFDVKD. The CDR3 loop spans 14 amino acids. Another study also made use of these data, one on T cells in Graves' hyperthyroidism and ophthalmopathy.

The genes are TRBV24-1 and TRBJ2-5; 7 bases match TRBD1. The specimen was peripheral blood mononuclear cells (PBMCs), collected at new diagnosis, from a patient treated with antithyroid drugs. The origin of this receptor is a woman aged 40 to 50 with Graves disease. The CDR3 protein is CATSDSQGSKTQYF. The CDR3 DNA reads TGTGCCACCAGTGACTCACAGGGGTCAAAGACCCAGTACTTC.